This T cell receptor (beta chain) is from a study of cytomegalovirus exposure and HLA in healthy donors. Study information: Of approximately 400 genotyped donors, 70% to 85% clustered with self-reported Caucasian donors.

Primers: 60 Vbeta forward and 13 Jbeta reverse. Sequencing used immunoSEQ multiplex PCR; TCRdb keeps in-frame clones, though not all of them. The sample includes over 100,000 clones, 6.5% to 9.5% of them seen just once. Study-wide findings and caveats: Later analysis demonstrated an association between a missense DCLRE1C variant and TCR beta V- and J-gene trimming. Researchers reported from a later analysis that most CMV-associated TCR beta chains appeared HLA-restricted. HLA alleles showed associations with about 15,000 TCR beta sequences in a later analysis, at a 0.05 false discovery rate.

This clone was seen a handful of times. The antigen is undetermined. The sequenced material came from PBMCs. The TCR originated in a man in his forties in good health and CMV-seronegative.

As DNA, the CDR3 is TGTGCCATGTTACAGGTTCGCACCGGGGAGCTGTTTTTT. This codes for CAMLQVRTGELFF. This chain connects TRBV10-3 to TRBJ2-2; the D gene is possibly TRBD1 (5 bases). The V end lost 9 bases, the J end lost 4 bases, and 12 bases lay between the germline ends. The CDR3 contains 13 residues. Germline assignment: CDR1 ENHRY and CDR2 SYGVKD.